The present T cell receptor beta chain was sequenced within a study of blood T cell repertoires in COVID-19. Across the whole study: Samples representing acute and convalescent COVID-19 were sourced from the United States, Italy and Spain.

Clones were read by immunoSEQ multiplex PCR, and TCRdb kept only the in-frame ones, dropping some. The sample lists under 250,000 clones, approximately 92% occurring once. The material sequenced was PBMCs or T cells enriched from blood (not recorded which). The TCR originated in a woman under 30 in a cohort exposed to, infected with or recovered from COVID-19 (not recorded which).

As DNA, the CDR3 is TGTGCCAGCAGCCAAGAGCGGGTGGCCTACAATGAGCAGTTCTTC. It codes for CASSQERVAYNEQFF. V gene TRBV3-1 (or the pseudogene TRBV3-2) combines with J gene TRBJ2-1; a possible D gene is TRBD2 (5 bases). Deletions cut 0 bases from V and 2 bases from J, with 8 bases between. The CDR3 consists of 15 residues. Germline-derived CDR1 and CDR2 are LGHDT and YNNKEL (reference sequence).